This T cell receptor beta chain was sequenced for a study of T-cell reconstitution after alpha-beta-depleted transplantation in children. Study results and caveats: In some patients, recipient T cells and intrathymic progenitors surviving conditioning explained high day-60 diversity. Two months or so post-transplant, alpha-beta T cells reportedly derived from several hundred expanded graft clones. T-cell numbers and diversity, one year after transplant, stemmed largely from T cells that were newly produced.

The J segment lost 2 bases and the V segment lost 5 bases, leaving 8 bases of the junction unmatched. This CDR3 is built from 17 residues. The TCRbeta library incorporated unique molecular identifiers. TCRdb used MiXCR to reprocess the PCR reads, holding one entry per CDR3 protein. In the table there are 550,000 to 600,000 distinct CDR3 sequences, about 23% of which are singletons. This clonotype was seen repeatedly, ten times or more. The antigen is undetermined. Sequencing used PBMCs, mostly from graft donor cells, obtained 360 days after TCRalphabeta/CD19-depleted stem cell transplant. V gene TRBV12-3 or TRBV12-4 combines with J gene TRBJ2-5, with 13 bases lining up with TRBD2. The source of this sequence is a boy in the first two years of life who had a stem cell transplant for acute myeloid leukemia, so the T cells may come from the graft donor. The CDR3: CASSPRLAGGAQETQYF. As DNA, the CDR3 is TGTGCCAGCAGTCCCCGACTAGCGGGGGGAGCTCAAGAGACCCAGTACTTC.